This T cell receptor (beta chain) was identified during a study of T-cell memory formation after mild COVID-19. Overall study context: Largely donor-specific sequence clusters came from two donors.

Constant-segment primers served in 5'RACE that generated TCR alpha and TCR beta cDNA libraries bearing sample barcodes and UMIs. TCRdb re-analysed the 5' RACE reads in MiXCR, keeping a single row per CDR3 protein. Of a few hundred thousand distinct CDR3 sequences listed, 20% to 25% were seen once; the top ten hold over 20%. Broader study findings: Pre-infection memory already had some responding clones, implying cross-reactive memory joined.

Concerning this clonotype: Its matching antigen is unknown.

Trimming cost V 2 bases and J 1 base, with 10 bases left between them. The CDR3 is 15 residues long. Germline CDR1 and CDR2: SGHVS and FQNEAQ. The receptor comes from a man between 18 and 29 years old who had mild COVID-19 (a few samples of this study predate the infection). Cell type and time point are not known. Sequenced material: PBMCs or a T cell subset sorted from them (not recorded which). The chain joins TRBV7-8 to TRBJ2-3; D perhaps matches TRBD1 (6 bases). The CDR3 loop reads CASSLTGSGTDTQYF. CDR3 nucleotides: TGTGCCAGCAGCTTAACAGGGTCGGGCACAGATACGCAGTATTTT. Full variable domain (missing parts from reference TRBV7-8 and TRBJ2-3): GAGVSQSPRYKVAKRGQDVALRCDPISGHVSLFWYQQALGQGPEFLTYFQNEAQLDKSGLPSDRFFAERPEGSVSTLKIQRTQQEDSAVYLCASSLTGSGTDTQYFGPGTRLTVL.